A selection of T cell receptor beta chains follows, all from one sample in a study of cytomegalovirus exposure and HLA in healthy donors. The assay was immunoSEQ multiplex PCR, and TCRdb's table has in-frame clones only and misses some. The table shows 150,000 to 200,000 clones, with 75% occurring only once. The sequenced sample was PBMCs. The receptors shown here come from a male donor in good health and CMV-seronegative. Both conserved end residues are part of each CDR3. The D gene is left open where the match is weak. Clone size is not always given. Where it is, it says once, few, many or a class for expanded clones.

>-|TRBJ2-2|once|TRBV11-2
CASSLGLNTGELFF
TGTGCCAGCAGCTTAGGACTTAACACCGGGGAGCTGTTTTTT
>TRBD1|TRBJ1-1|-|TRBV15
CATSRTSPEDRGQWYTEAFF
TGTGCCACCAGCAGAACCTCCCCCGAGGACAGGGGGCAGTGGTACACTGAAGCTTTCTTT
>TRBD1|TRBJ2-7|-|TRBV28
CASSTTGTVWRQYF
TGTGCCAGCAGTACCACCGGGACAGTCTGGCGGCAGTACTTC
>-|TRBJ2-3|-|TRBV7-3
CASSSRGIGTDTQYF
TGTGCCAGCAGCTCCCGAGGGATTGGCACAGATACGCAGTATTTT
>-|TRBJ1-1|-|TRBV13
CASSLGRPGAFF
TGTGCCAGCAGCTTAGGCAGGCCAGGTGCTTTCTTT
>TRBD2|TRBJ2-7|-|TRBV28
CASSAAGRRGDEQYF
TGTGCCAGCAGTGCCGCCGGGAGGAGGGGTGACGAGCAGTACTTC
>-|TRBJ2-3|-|TRBV11-3
CASSQGGSDTQYF
TGTGCCAGCAGCCAGGGGGGCTCAGATACGCAGTATTTT
>TRBD2|TRBJ2-3|-|TRBV7-9
CASSLLAGRTDTQYF
TGTGCCAGCAGCTTGCTAGCGGGGAGGACAGATACGCAGTATTTT
>TRBD2|TRBJ2-1|once|TRBV7-3
CASSTPHGGAGEQFF
TGTGCCAGCAGCACCCCCCACGGGGGGGCTGGTGAGCAGTTCTTC
>-|TRBJ2-7|-|TRBV29-1
CSVEGQNYEQYF
TGCAGCGTTGAAGGACAGAACTACGAGCAGTACTTC
>TRBD1|TRBJ1-5|-|TRBV28
CASQPTGFFQPQHF
TGTGCCAGCCAGCCGACAGGGTTTTTTCAGCCCCAGCATTTT
>-|TRBJ2-6|-|TRBV7-9
CASSPGRSSSGANVLTF
TGTGCCAGCAGCCCCGGTCGGAGTAGCTCTGGGGCCAACGTCCTGACTTTC